The clone carrying this T cell receptor (beta chain) was recorded once. Antigen unknown. The PCR ran on 60 Vbeta and 13 Jbeta primers. Generated by immunoSEQ multiplex PCR, the TCRdb table keeps only in-frame clones and is missing some. This table holds around 130,000 clones, 73% found once. This entry belongs to a study of cytomegalovirus exposure and HLA in healthy donors. Study-wide findings and caveats: Highly shared variants forming one cluster were likely a sequencing artifact.

The V gene end was trimmed by 2 bases and the J gene end by 4 bases; junction bases not matched to a gene: 12. CDR1 and CDR2 (germline): SEHNR, FQNEAQ (reference sequence). The CDR3 extends over 17 amino acids. The rearrangement uses TRBV7-9 and TRBJ2-7; TRBD2 matches at 9 bases. The sequence was obtained from a woman aged 35 to 49 in good health and CMV-seropositive. Sequencing was carried out using PBMCs. The CDR3 DNA follows: TGTGCCAGCAGCTTAATCATCTCTAGCGGGGATAATTACGAGCAGTACTTC. This encodes CASSLIISSGDNYEQYF.